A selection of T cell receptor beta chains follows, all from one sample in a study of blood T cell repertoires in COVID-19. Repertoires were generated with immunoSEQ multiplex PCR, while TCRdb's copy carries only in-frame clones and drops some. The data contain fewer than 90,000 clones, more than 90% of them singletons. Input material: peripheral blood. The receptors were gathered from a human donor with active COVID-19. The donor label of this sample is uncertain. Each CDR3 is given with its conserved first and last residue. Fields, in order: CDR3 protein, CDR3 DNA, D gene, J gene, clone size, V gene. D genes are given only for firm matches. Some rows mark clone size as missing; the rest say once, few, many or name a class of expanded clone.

CDR3 protein: CASSQSSSQETQYF
CDR3 DNA: TGTGCCAGCAGCCAAAGTAGTAGCCAAGAGACCCAGTACTTC
D gene: .
J gene: TRBJ2-5
clone size: .
V gene: TRBV3-1/TRBV3-2

CDR3 protein: CASSLLGGVDTQYF
CDR3 DNA: TGTGCCAGCAGCTTATTAGGGGGGGTAGATACGCAGTATTTT
D gene: .
J gene: TRBJ2-3
clone size: .
V gene: TRBV11-3

CDR3 protein: CASSQRGQTGELFF
CDR3 DNA: TGTGCCAGCAGCCAAAGGGGGCAAACCGGGGAGCTGTTTTTT
D gene: TRBD1
J gene: TRBJ2-2
clone size: once
V gene: TRBV3-1/TRBV3-2

CDR3 protein: CASSQDLQRGTFGSSYEQYF
CDR3 DNA: TGTGCCAGCAGCCAAGATCTCCAGCGGGGGACGTTTGGGAGCTCCTACGAGCAGTACTTC
D gene: TRBD2
J gene: TRBJ2-7
clone size: .
V gene: TRBV3-1/TRBV3-2

CDR3 protein: CSASITGLAGGLSYEQYF
CDR3 DNA: TGCAGTGCTAGTATTACTGGGCTAGCGGGGGGACTCTCCTACGAGCAGTACTTC
D gene: TRBD2
J gene: TRBJ2-7
clone size: .
V gene: TRBV20-1

CDR3 protein: CASSRTSGGADRHEQYF
CDR3 DNA: TGTGCCAGCTCTCGCACTAGCGGGGGGGCCGACCGCCACGAGCAGTACTTC
D gene: TRBD2
J gene: TRBJ2-7
clone size: .
V gene: TRBV18

CDR3 protein: CASSRDRQDNSPLHF
CDR3 DNA: TGTGCCAGTAGTAGGGACAGGCAGGATAATTCACCCCTCCACTTT
D gene: TRBD1
J gene: TRBJ1-6
clone size: .
V gene: TRBV19

CDR3 protein: CASSVRHTNTEAFF
CDR3 DNA: TGTGCCAGCAGCGTAAGACATACCAACACTGAAGCTTTCTTT
D gene: .
J gene: TRBJ1-1
clone size: .
V gene: TRBV9

CDR3 protein: CASSRDTNTGELFF
CDR3 DNA: TGCGCCAGCAGTAGAGATACGAACACCGGGGAGCTGTTTTTT
D gene: .
J gene: TRBJ2-2
clone size: .
V gene: TRBV5-1

CDR3 protein: CATSDSVPGQSSYEQYF
CDR3 DNA: TGTGCCACCAGTGATTCTGTCCCGGGACAGAGCTCCTACGAGCAGTACTTC
D gene: TRBD1
J gene: TRBJ2-7
clone size: .
V gene: TRBV24-1

CDR3 protein: CASSRGVYEQYF
CDR3 DNA: TGTGCCAGCAGCCGGGGGGTCTACGAGCAGTACTTC
D gene: .
J gene: TRBJ2-7
clone size: .
V gene: TRBV3-1/TRBV3-2

CDR3 protein: CASSPSTGTRWGEQFF
CDR3 DNA: TGTGCCAGCAGCCCCTCTACCGGGACTAGATGGGGTGAGCAGTTCTTC
D gene: TRBD2
J gene: TRBJ2-1
clone size: .
V gene: TRBV11-3

CDR3 protein: CARSLFRSGRTGELFF
CDR3 DNA: TGTGCCAGAAGCTTGTTTCGGTCAGGGCGCACCGGGGAGCTGTTTTTT
D gene: .
J gene: TRBJ2-2
clone size: .
V gene: TRBV5-3

CDR3 protein: CASSFYSGGFTGELFF
CDR3 DNA: TGTGCCAGCAGCTTTTACAGCGGGGGATTCACCGGGGAGCTGTTTTTT
D gene: TRBD2
J gene: TRBJ2-2
clone size: .
V gene: TRBV11-3

CDR3 protein: CASSSDRVNEQFF
CDR3 DNA: TGTGCCAGCTCATCGGACAGGGTCAATGAGCAGTTCTTC
D gene: TRBD1
J gene: TRBJ2-1
clone size: .
V gene: TRBV18

CDR3 protein: CASSFRGQGDYGYTF
CDR3 DNA: TGTGCCAGCAGCTTTAGGGGTCAGGGGGACTATGGCTACACCTTC
D gene: TRBD1
J gene: TRBJ1-2
clone size: once
V gene: TRBV7-6

CDR3 protein: CSAGGTGDWKTQYF
CDR3 DNA: TGCAGTGCTGGTGGGACAGGGGATTGGAAGACCCAGTACTTC
D gene: TRBD1
J gene: TRBJ2-5
clone size: .
V gene: TRBV20-1

CDR3 protein: CASRQGPGNIQYF
CDR3 DNA: TGTGCCAGCAGACAGGGGCCGGGAAACATTCAGTACTTC
D gene: TRBD1
J gene: TRBJ2-4
clone size: .
V gene: TRBV28

CDR3 protein: CASSQDEGVISYEQYF
CDR3 DNA: TGTGCCAGCAGCCAAGATGAGGGGGTGATCTCCTACGAGCAGTACTTC
D gene: .
J gene: TRBJ2-7
clone size: .
V gene: TRBV3-1/TRBV3-2

CDR3 protein: CSASERGKNTEAFF
CDR3 DNA: TGCAGTGCTAGTGAAAGGGGTAAAAACACTGAAGCTTTCTTT
D gene: .
J gene: TRBJ1-1
clone size: .
V gene: TRBV20-1

CDR3 protein: CASKGQGTDTQYF
CDR3 DNA: TGTGCCAGCAAGGGACAGGGCACAGATACGCAGTATTTT
D gene: TRBD1
J gene: TRBJ2-3
clone size: .
V gene: TRBV11-2

CDR3 protein: CASRSTLAAGQETQYF
CDR3 DNA: TGTGCCAGCAGAAGTACACTAGCGGCTGGCCAAGAGACCCAGTACTTC
D gene: TRBD2
J gene: TRBJ2-5
clone size: .
V gene: TRBV28

CDR3 protein: CASRPTGTVHWDEQFF
CDR3 DNA: TGTGCCAGCAGACCGACCGGGACAGTCCATTGGGATGAGCAGTTCTTC
D gene: TRBD1
J gene: TRBJ2-1
clone size: once
V gene: TRBV3-1/TRBV3-2

CDR3 protein: CAISESSKNSPLHF
CDR3 DNA: TGTGCCATCAGTGAGTCGAGTAAGAATTCACCCCTCCACTTT
D gene: .
J gene: TRBJ1-6
clone size: .
V gene: TRBV10-3

CDR3 protein: CASSADRGWYEQYF
CDR3 DNA: TGCGCCAGCAGCGCAGACAGGGGATGGTACGAGCAGTACTTC
D gene: TRBD1
J gene: TRBJ2-7
clone size: .
V gene: TRBV5-1

CDR3 protein: CASSWRDRGNTEAFF
CDR3 DNA: TGTGCCAGCAGCTGGAGGGACAGGGGGAACACTGAAGCTTTCTTT
D gene: TRBD1
J gene: TRBJ1-1
clone size: .
V gene: TRBV5-6

CDR3 protein: CASKEDRGETYEQYF
CDR3 DNA: TGTGCCAGTAAGGAAGACAGGGGAGAAACCTACGAGCAGTACTTC
D gene: TRBD1
J gene: TRBJ2-7
clone size: .
V gene: TRBV19

CDR3 protein: CASSYPTGSNTEAFF
CDR3 DNA: TGTGCCAGCAGCTACCCGACAGGTTCGAACACTGAAGCTTTCTTT
D gene: .
J gene: TRBJ1-1
clone size: .
V gene: TRBV5-6

CDR3 protein: CATSDRGTDTQYF
CDR3 DNA: TGTGCCACCAGCGACCGGGGGACAGATACGCAGTATTTT
D gene: .
J gene: TRBJ2-3
clone size: .
V gene: TRBV15

CDR3 protein: CASSLRLAGEQYF
CDR3 DNA: TGTGCCAGCAGCCTGCGACTAGCTGGCGAGCAGTACTTC
D gene: TRBD2
J gene: TRBJ2-7
clone size: .
V gene: TRBV14

CDR3 protein: CASSQTRDRGYGSPLHF
CDR3 DNA: TGTGCCAGCAGCCAGACAAGGGACAGGGGTTACGGATCACCCCTCCACTTT
D gene: TRBD1
J gene: TRBJ1-6
clone size: .
V gene: TRBV7-2

CDR3 protein: CASGTSGGLSYEQYF
CDR3 DNA: TGTGCCTCAGGGACTAGCGGGGGCCTTTCCTACGAGCAGTACTTC
D gene: TRBD2
J gene: TRBJ2-7
clone size: .
V gene: TRBV10-3

CDR3 protein: CASTGPGAGNEAFF
CDR3 DNA: TGTGCCAGCACGGGTCCCGGGGCGGGGAATGAAGCTTTCTTT
D gene: .
J gene: TRBJ1-1
clone size: .
V gene: TRBV6-5

CDR3 protein: CASRSAGAGTDTQYF
CDR3 DNA: TGTGCCAGTAGGTCTGCGGGGGCGGGCACAGATACGCAGTATTTT
D gene: .
J gene: TRBJ2-3
clone size: .
V gene: TRBV19

CDR3 protein: CASRNAGEGYGYTF
CDR3 DNA: TGTGCCAGCAGAAACGCAGGCGAGGGCTATGGCTACACCTTC
D gene: .
J gene: TRBJ1-2
clone size: .
V gene: TRBV25-1

CDR3 protein: CASSPQTESTDTQYF
CDR3 DNA: TGTGCCAGCTCACCGCAGACGGAGAGCACAGATACGCAGTATTTT
D gene: .
J gene: TRBJ2-3
clone size: .
V gene: TRBV18

CDR3 protein: CSVVPRTGGKGGNTIYF
CDR3 DNA: TGCAGCGTTGTTCCCCGGACAGGGGGTAAGGGAGGAAACACCATATATTTT
D gene: TRBD1
J gene: TRBJ1-3
clone size: .
V gene: TRBV29-1

CDR3 protein: CASSPSNSPLHF
CDR3 DNA: TGTGCCAGTAGTCCTAGTAATTCACCCCTCCACTTT
D gene: .
J gene: TRBJ1-6
clone size: .
V gene: TRBV19

CDR3 protein: CASSQELQGHGYTF
CDR3 DNA: TGTGCCAGCAGCCAAGAGCTCCAGGGGCATGGCTACACCTTC
D gene: .
J gene: TRBJ1-2
clone size: .
V gene: TRBV14

CDR3 protein: CASSSGGASTDTQYF
CDR3 DNA: TGTGCCAGCAGCTCCGGGGGGGCTAGCACAGATACGCAGTATTTT
D gene: TRBD2
J gene: TRBJ2-3
clone size: .
V gene: TRBV7-6